This entry lists 18 T cell receptor beta chains sequenced from one sample in a study of spatial heterogeneity in lung cancer. TCRdb re-derived calls from the 5' RACE reads in MiXCR, one entry per CDR3 protein. The table includes around 19,000 distinct CDR3 sequences, about 21% detected once. Time point defined: sample taken at primary tumor resection. Extraction of whole RNA from tumor, nontumor lung or frozen PBMC preceded unsorted sequencing. Sequenced material: PBMCs, taken at surgery. The receptors originated from a female donor with early-stage non-small cell lung cancer.

This clonotype was picked up many times. The V gene is TRBV4-2, the J gene TRBJ2-1; the D gene is possibly TRBD2 (5 bases). Germline V gives CDR1 LGHNA, CDR2 YNFKEQ. The V end lost 0 bases, the J end lost 12 bases, and 21 bases lay between the germline ends. The CDR3 runs 16 residues. Here the CDR3 DNA reads TGTGCCAGCAGCCAAGATAGGGCTAGACCGCATGAGGGGCAGTTCTTC. Its protein is CASSQDRARPHEGQFF.

This sequence joins TRBV27 and TRBJ1-5; no reliable D call. The V end was cut by 2 bases, the J end by 6 bases, with 8 bases between. There are 13 residues in the CDR3. Germline values: CDR1 MNHEY, CDR2 SMNVEV (reference sequence). DNA of the CDR3: TGTGCCAGCAGTTTAACCTCACTTCAGCCCCAGCATTTT. Protein product: CASSLTSLQPQHF.

Within the sample, this clonotype is medium-sized. The V and J genes are TRBV7-8 and TRBJ2-7; a possible D gene is TRBD2 (6 bases). CDR3 size: 16 residues. Looked up from germline, CDR1 is SGHVS and CDR2 is FQNEAQ. V gave up 1 base and J gave up 2 bases, with 15 bases separating them. The DNA for the CDR3 is TGTGCCAGCAGCTTAGGCGTCCCGGGAGTGCCCTACGAGCAGTACTTC. Its protein product is CASSLGVPGVPYEQYF.

This clonotype occurred many times. The V call is TRBV6-9, the J call TRBJ2-7; 7 bases are shared with TRBD2. The CDR3 loop spans 18 amino acids. Germline lookup yields CDR1 MNHGY and CDR2 SVAAGI. V was pared by 10 bases and J by 0 bases, with 21 bases of the junction left unmatched. The CDR3 nucleotides are TGTGCCACCTCTTTCGGGGTCGGCCTAGCGGACCTCTCCTACGAGCAGTACTTC. Translated, it gives CATSFGVGLADLSYEQYF.

Judged by abundance, this clonotype is medium-sized (0.01 to 0.1%). In nucleotides, the CDR3 is TGTGCCAGCAGCACACCAGGGATGAACACTGAAGCTTTCTTT. It yields the protein CASSTPGMNTEAFF. The V and J genes are TRBV12-3 or TRBV12-4 and TRBJ1-1; D possibly corresponds to TRBD1 (5 bases). CDR3 length: 14 amino acids. V shed 6 bases and J shed 0 bases, with 11 bases lying between them.

V gene TRBV5-6 combines with J gene TRBJ2-1, with TRBD2 identical over 13 bases. The CDR3 consists of 16 residues. The ends lost 4 bases at V and 9 bases at J; junction bases unmatched: 10. Germline loops: CDR1 SGHDT, CDR2 YYEEEE. CDR3 sequence: CASSQLGTSGESEQFF. In DNA, the CDR3 is TGTGCCAGCAGCCAACTCGGGACTAGCGGGGAAAGTGAGCAGTTCTTC.

By frequency in the sample, this clonotype is medium-sized. The V and J genes are TRBV7-8 and TRBJ1-1; D unclear. Trimming shortened V by 1 base and J by 3 bases, and 15 bases separated the two germline ends. The CDR3 spans 16 residues. Germline values: CDR1 SGHVS, CDR2 FQNEAQ. CDR3: CASSLEGFGVYTEAFF. The CDR3, as DNA: TGTGCCAGCAGCTTAGAAGGGTTTGGCGTCTACACTGAAGCTTTCTTT.

This clonotype was recorded many times. This chain joins TRBV28 and TRBJ2-7, with TRBD1 as a possible D gene (5 bases). There are 12 residues in the CDR3. The V gene's germline CDR1 is MDHEN and CDR2 SYDVKM. Trimming cost V 8 bases and J 3 bases, with 11 bases left between them. This CDR3 is CASQDSFYEQYF. The CDR3 DNA is TGTGCCAGCCAAGACAGTTTCTACGAGCAGTACTTC.

This clonotype was counted at least ten times. V is TRBV19 and J is TRBJ2-7, with 7 nucleotides matching TRBD2. V was clipped by 3 bases and J by 3 bases; unmatched bases: 5. Per germline, CDR1 LNHDA and CDR2 SQIVND (reference sequence). The CDR3 runs 14 residues. The CDR3 sequence is CASSITGGIYEQYF. The CDR3 DNA reads TGTGCCAGTAGTATCACGGGAGGAATCTACGAGCAGTACTTC.

This clonotype was seen many times. The chain links TRBV7-2 to TRBJ1-2; TRBD1 might be the D (6 bases). Trimming shortened V by 4 bases and J by 1 base, and 16 bases separated the two germline ends. Germline CDR1 SGHTA, CDR2 FQGNSA. This CDR3 is built from 16 residues. The CDR3 nucleotides read TGTGCCAGCAGCTGGGCTGTAGGGGGGTTTAACTATGGCTACACCTTC. Its protein product is CASSWAVGGFNYGYTF.

This clonotype was seen at least ten times. The J gene is TRBJ2-7, the V gene TRBV7-9, with 9 bases identical to TRBD1. CDR1 is SEHNR and CDR2 is FQNEAQ in the germline V gene (reference sequence). The CDR3 consists of 15 residues. The J segment lost 6 bases and the V segment lost 5 bases, leaving 11 bases of the junction unmatched. CDR3 sequence reads: CASSQTGTGTGEQYF. In nucleotides, the CDR3 is TGTGCCAGCAGCCAAACCGGGACAGGGACGGGCGAGCAGTACTTC.

This clonotype was recorded many times. V is TRBV19 and J is TRBJ2-7; 7 bases fit TRBD2. The germline CDR1 and CDR2 sequences are LNHDA and SQIVND (reference sequence). The CDR3 has 16 amino acids. V gave up 5 bases and J gave up 0 bases; unmatched junction bases: 10. CDR3 DNA sequence: TGTGCCAGTAGTCTCCAACTAGCGCGGAGCTCCTACGAGCAGTACTTC. Residues: CASSLQLARSSYEQYF.

This clonotype was seen only a few times. The rearrangement joins TRBV10-1 to TRBJ2-7; weak D call: TRBD1 (6 bases). The CDR3 consists of 13 residues. Germline assignment: CDR1 WNHNN and CDR2 SYGVQD (reference sequence). V was cut by 4 bases and J by 2 bases, with 9 bases left in between. The CDR3 loop is CASSADSPYEQYF. CDR3 DNA: TGCGCCAGCAGTGCGGACAGCCCCTACGAGCAGTACTTC.

This clonotype was seen ten or more times. The CDR3 DNA reads as TGTGCCAGCAGTTACAAGGCAGGTCCCTACGAGCAGTACTTC. Translated, it gives CASSYKAGPYEQYF. This sequence joins TRBV6-2 or TRBV6-3 and TRBJ2-7; D gene uncertain. V was clipped by 2 bases and J by 2 bases, with 10 bases between them. CDR3 size: 14 residues. From germline, CDR1 is MNHEY and CDR2 SVGEGT.

This clonotype was recorded many times. This chain links TRBV11-2 with TRBJ2-1, with D hard to call. Germline V gives CDR1 SGHAT, CDR2 FQNNGV. With 1 base removed from V and 8 bases from J, the gap between germline ends came to 12 bases. The CDR3 sequence is 14 residues long. The CDR3 nucleotides read TGTGCCAGCAGCTTAGGGGCTTTGGCCTATGAGCAGTTCTTC. Protein product: CASSLGALAYEQFF.

This clonotype has ten or more counts. CDR3 coding DNA: TGTGCCAGCAGCTTAGCGGGAGGACCCTACGAGCAGTACTTC. Its protein is CASSLAGGPYEQYF. The V gene is TRBV7-9, the J gene TRBJ2-7, with D perhaps TRBD2 (6 bases). V was clipped by 0 bases and J by 2 bases, with 8 bases between them. Germline V gene data show CDR1 as SEHNR and CDR2 as FQNEAQ (reference sequence). The CDR3 is 14 residues long.

At least ten counts were recorded for this clonotype. The rearrangement links TRBV28 to TRBJ2-3; unclear D gene. The CDR3 is 15 residues long. V was cut by 8 bases and J by 0 bases, with 15 bases left in between. Germline assignment: CDR1 MDHEN and CDR2 SYDVKM. This chain's CDR3 is CASRQTPLSTDTQYF. The CDR3 DNA is TGTGCCAGCCGCCAGACCCCTTTAAGCACAGATACGCAGTATTTT.

This clonotype is medium-sized in the sample. The CDR3 region has the DNA TGCGCCAGCTCGGGGACGTCCTTAGATACGCAGTATTTT. This translates into CASSGTSLDTQYF. The gene calls are TRBV5-1 and TRBJ2-3; D tentatively fits TRBD1 or TRBD2 (5 bases each). In germline, CDR1 is SGHRS, CDR2 YFSETQ. The CDR3 length is 13 residues. V lost 7 bases and J 5 bases, leaving 14 bases between the germline ends.